What follows is one TCR beta chain and its context. This sample is drawn from a study of blood T cell repertoires in COVID-19. Germline V gene sequence: CDR1 GTSNPN, CDR2 SVGIG (reference sequence). Trimming shortened V by 0 bases and J by 0 bases, and 13 bases separated the two germline ends. The CDR3 has 16 amino acids. Method: immunoSEQ multiplex PCR; TCRdb's copy keeps in-frame clones and lacks some. The repertoire holds about 240,000 clones, about 90% seen once, with around 3.3% in the top ten. The age range of participants was about 18 to 95 years, with residence in fewer than 25 US areas. The TCR comes from a woman in her thirties or forties with acute COVID-19. This chain links TRBV30 with TRBJ2-3; weak D call: TRBD2 (5 bases). Sequencing was performed on PBMCs or T cells enriched from blood (not recorded which). The CDR3 is CAWSVLDSISTDTQYF. The CDR3 coding sequence is TGTGCCTGGAGTGTACTAGACTCCATTAGCACAGATACGCAGTATTTT.